The 7 T cell receptor beta chains listed next were all sequenced from one sample in a study of beta chain features in type 1 diabetes (dated by TCRdb to 2016 to 2019). The library relied on the immunoSEQ multiplex PCR assay. All of the isolated RNA was reverse transcribed with the High Capacity cDNA Reverse Transcription Kit, so expressed TCRB transcripts were sequenced. Not all clones reach the TCRdb copy of this immuneACCESS table, which keeps in-frame sequences only. Checked studies attribute under half of the gap to unresolved V genes and leave the rest unexplained. In all, the sample holds 400,000 to 500,000 clones, and around 13% of those were seen once. Clones ranked in the top ten supply less than 0.04% of the sample. The specimen was naive CD4+ T cells from blood. The cell subset or site label on this specimen signifies: true naive CD4+ T cells. The receptors come from a man aged 25 to 40 in good health.

There are a few counts of this clone. V gene TRBV9 combines with J gene TRBJ2-1, with a possible D match to TRBD1 (6 bases). The CDR3 covers 13 residues. CDR1 is SGDLS and CDR2 is YYNGEE in the germline V gene. V gave up 4 bases and J gave up 7 bases, with 12 bases separating them. The CDR3 sequence is CASSRQAWNEQFF. DNA of the CDR3: TGTGCCAGCAGCAGACAGGCATGGAATGAGCAGTTCTTC.

The rearrangement joins TRBV4-1 to TRBJ2-7, with 7 bases that match TRBD1. V trimming: 4 bases; J trimming: 2 bases; junction bases outside the gene matches: 2. Germline V gives CDR1 MGHRA, CDR2 YSYEKL. The CDR3 is 13 amino acids. CDR3 sequence: CASSPGQAYEQYF. The CDR3 DNA is TGCGCCAGCAGCCCAGGACAGGCCTACGAGCAGTACTTC.

In its sample, this clone was seen a few times. The CDR3 region is CATQDDFQPQHF. As DNA, the CDR3 is TGTGCCACCCAGGATGACTTTCAGCCCCAGCATTTT. The V and J genes are TRBV19 and TRBJ1-5; D not resolved. The CDR3 is 12 amino acids. Trimming cost V 10 bases and J 6 bases, with 13 bases left between them. Germline values: CDR1 LNHDA, CDR2 SQIVND (reference sequence).

This clone was found a few times. The CDR3 region is CASSVQVGTNTGELFF. CDR3 nucleotides: TGTGCCAGCAGCGTACAAGTGGGAACGAACACCGGGGAGCTGTTTTTT. V is TRBV9 and J is TRBJ2-2, with unresolved D. The germline gives CDR1 SGDLS, CDR2 YYNGEE. The V end was cut by 1 base, the J end by 0 bases, with 10 bases between. The CDR3 contains 16 residues.

The chain links TRBV14 to TRBJ2-2, with D possibly matching TRBD2 (6 bases). This CDR3 has 14 residues. Per the germline V gene, CDR1 is SGHDN and CDR2 is FVKESK. V lost 2 bases and J lost 6, with 10 bases in between. CDR3: CASSQQLAPGELFF. The CDR3 DNA reads as TGTGCCAGCAGCCAACAACTAGCTCCCGGGGAGCTGTTTTTT.

This clone was counted only a few times. The rearrangement links TRBV27 to TRBJ2-7; 9 positions agree with TRBD1. CDR3 length: 13 residues. After removal of 5 bases from V and 4 bases from J, the junction contained 3 bases not matched to a gene. In germline, CDR1 is MNHEY, CDR2 SMNVEV (reference sequence). CDR3 DNA sequence: TGTGCCAGCAGTAAAGACAGGGGGTACGAGCAGTACGTC. Translated, it gives CASSKDRGYEQYV.

J is TRBJ2-1 and V is TRBV7-8; the D gene is possibly TRBD1 (6 bases). V gave up 2 bases and J gave up 3 bases, with 17 bases separating them. The CDR3 spans 17 residues. Germline V gene sequence: CDR1 SGHVS, CDR2 FQNEAQ. The CDR3, as DNA: TGTGCCAGCAGCTTAAAGTCCCAGGGGTTGATCTACAATGAGCAGTTCTTC. Its protein is CASSLKSQGLIYNEQFF. The full variable domain, in which reference TRBV7-8 and TRBJ2-1 provide the parts outside the CDR3, is GAGVSQSPRYKVAKRGQDVALRCDPISGHVSLFWYQQALGQGPEFLTYFQNEAQLDKSGLPSDRFFAERPEGSVSTLKIQRTQQEDSAVYLCASSLKSQGLIYNEQFFGPGTRLTVL.